This T cell receptor (beta chain) originates from a study of control samples from healthy donors and cancer patients. The protocol was immunoSEQ multiplex PCR, while the TCRdb copy is restricted to in-frame clones and leaves out a portion. The table includes roughly 120,000 clones, around nine tenths detected once. V lost 2 bases and J lost 4, with 11 bases in between. Looked up from germline, CDR1 is MGHDK and CDR2 is SYGVNS. This CDR3 is 14 amino acids long. The chain recombines TRBV25-1 with TRBJ1-2; D unresolved. The receptor's source is a human donor in good health. The donor label of this sample is uncertain. The sample consisted of blood. The CDR3 here is CASSEGGGPYGYTF. The CDR3 DNA reads as TGTGCCAGCAGTGAAGGAGGAGGGCCCTATGGCTACACCTTC.